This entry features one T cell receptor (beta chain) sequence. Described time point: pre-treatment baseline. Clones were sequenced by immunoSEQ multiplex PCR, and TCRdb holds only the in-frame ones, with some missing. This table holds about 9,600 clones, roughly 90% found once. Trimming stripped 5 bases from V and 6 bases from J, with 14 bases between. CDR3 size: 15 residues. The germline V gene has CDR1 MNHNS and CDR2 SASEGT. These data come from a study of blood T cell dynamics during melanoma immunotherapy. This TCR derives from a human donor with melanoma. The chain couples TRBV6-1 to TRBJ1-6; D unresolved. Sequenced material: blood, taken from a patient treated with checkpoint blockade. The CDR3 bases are TGTGCCAGCAGTCCCCGGACCCAGAGTAATTCACCCCTCCACTTT. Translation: CASSPRTQSNSPLHF.